The T cell receptor (beta chain) described here comes from a study of shared clonotypes between healthy human individuals. Every donor, a Caucasian adult, lived in Nashville, Tennessee. Deep-level settings were used for running the assay. Assay: immunoSEQ multiplex PCR; the TCRdb copy retains only in-frame clones and omits some. The data contain a few million clones, approximately 93% of them seen just once; the ten biggest clones take up about 0.41%. Germline V gene data show CDR1 as SGHRS and CDR2 as YFSETQ. The V and J ends lost 3 bases and 1 base respectively, with 11 bases between them. The CDR3 is 14 amino acids. About this clone: What it binds is unknown.

The study, taken as a whole, reports: The study generally estimated greater richness for naive than memory subsets.

This sequence originates from a man aged 18 to 30 in good health. Some clones in this sample may be carry-over from other donors' samples. Sequencing input: naive CD4+ T cells from PBMCs. The subset denotes: CD45RA+ positively selected. V and J are TRBV5-1 and TRBJ2-7; a possible D gene is TRBD2 (5 bases). Written as DNA, the CDR3 is TGCGCCAGCAGCTCGTCAGCGGTGTCCTACGAGCAGTACTTC. It codes for CASSSSAVSYEQYF.